The 9 T cell receptor beta chains below all came from one sample that was sequenced in a study of CD4 T cells in relation to SARS-CoV-2 and coronaviruses. TCRdb keeps only in-frame clones here, not all; method: immunoSEQ multiplex PCR. In the table there are tens of thousands of clones, around 92% of which are singletons. The sequencing input was naive CD4+ T cells from PBMCs. Subset described: naive CD4+ T cells isolated by negative enrichment. These receptors all stem from an adult with COVID-19.

The CDR3 reads CASSSNGQASNEQFF. The CDR3, as DNA: TGTGCCAGCAGCTCAAACGGACAGGCAAGCAATGAGCAGTTCTTC. The rearrangement joins TRBV5-4 to TRBJ2-1; 7 bases are a match to TRBD1. The CDR3 is 15 amino acids. J lost 6 bases, V lost 3 bases, and 9 bases had no gene match. CDR1 is SGHNT and CDR2 is YYREEE in the germline V gene (reference sequence). Filled out from reference TRBV5-4 and TRBJ2-1, the complete variable domain reads ETGVTQSPTHLIKTRGQQVTLRCSSQSGHNTVSWYQQALGQGPQFIFQYYREEENGRGNFPPRFSGLQFPNYSSELNVNALELDDSALYLCASSSNGQASNEQFFGPGTRLTVL.

This clone was seen just once. The chain combines TRBV7-8 with TRBJ1-1, with D possibly TRBD1 on 6 matching bases. Germline V gene sequence: CDR1 SGHVS, CDR2 FQNEAQ. The ends were cut back, 0 bases at V and 4 bases at J, with 12 bases in the middle. The CDR3 has 15 amino acids. The CDR3 sequence: CASSLAVGAVTEAFF. The CDR3 DNA is TGTGCCAGCAGCTTAGCGGTGGGGGCTGTCACTGAAGCTTTCTTT.

The CDR3 region has the DNA TGCGCCAGCAGCTTGGGCCTAGCAGCAGCCAAAAACATTCAGTACTTC. Its protein product is CASSLGLAAAKNIQYF. The rearrangement joins TRBV5-1 to TRBJ2-4; maybe TRBD2 (5 bases). The CDR3 contains 16 residues. The germline gives CDR1 SGHRS, CDR2 YFSETQ. The germline V and J ends were trimmed by 0 bases and 0 bases, with 10 bases remaining between them. Full variable domain (rest looked up from reference TRBV5-1 and TRBJ2-4): KAGVTQTPRYLIKTRGQQVTLSCSPISGHRSVSWYQQTPGQGLQFLFEYFSETQRNKGNFPGRFSGRQFSNSRSEMNVSTLELGDSALYLCASSLGLAAAKNIQYFGAGTRLSVL.

This CDR3 reads CASSSTGQAQETQYF. Written as DNA, the CDR3 is TGTGCCAGCAGTTCTACGGGACAGGCACAAGAGACCCAGTACTTC. The chain carries TRBV3-1 (or the pseudogene TRBV3-2) and TRBJ2-5; 8 bases agree with TRBD1. This CDR3 region has 15 residues. Germline lookup yields CDR1 LGHDT and CDR2 YNNKEL (reference sequence). The V gene end was trimmed by 6 bases and the J gene end by 2 bases; junction bases not matched to a gene: 8.

The chain employs TRBV28 and TRBJ2-5, with 14 bases matching TRBD2. Germline loops: CDR1 MDHEN, CDR2 SYDVKM. The CDR3 is made up of 16 amino acids. V lost 4 bases and J lost 4; bases outside the gene matches: 5. The CDR3 DNA reads as TGTGCCAGCAGTTCCCCCGGGACTAGCGGGAGAGAGACCCAGTACTTC. Its translation is CASSSPGTSGRETQYF.

This clone showed up just once. V is TRBV28 and J is TRBJ2-3; D gene unclear. This CDR3 comprises 13 residues. V lost 1 base to trimming and J lost 3 bases, with 5 bases between them. The germline gives CDR1 MDHEN, CDR2 SYDVKM. The CDR3 region has the DNA TGTGCCAGCAGTTTATTCCGGACAGATACGCAGTATTTT. This translates into CASSLFRTDTQYF.

DNA for the CDR3: TGTGCCAGTAGTATAGTAGGACAGGGGGTCGGTGAGCAGTTCTTC. The encoded protein is CASSIVGQGVGEQFF. The rearrangement joins TRBV19 to TRBJ2-1; 10 bases line up with TRBD1. The CDR3 is 15 residues long. From germline, CDR1 is LNHDA and CDR2 SQIVND (reference sequence). V lost 1 base to trimming and J lost 9 bases; unmatched junction nucleotides: 6.

The chain carries TRBV6-1 and TRBJ1-3; D is unclear. With 3 bases removed from V and 0 bases from J, the gap between germline ends came to 9 bases. The germline CDR1 and CDR2 sequences are MNHNS and SASEGT. CDR3 length: 15 amino acids. CDR3 loop: CASSDRADSGNTIYF. The CDR3, as DNA: TGTGCCAGCAGTGATCGGGCCGACTCTGGAAACACCATATATTTT.

The chain uses TRBV7-3 and TRBJ2-1; D unclear. V lost 4 bases, J lost 1 base, and 14 bases lay in between. The germline CDR1 and CDR2 sequences are SGHTA and FQGTGA. The CDR3 sequence is 16 residues long. CDR3 nucleotide sequence: TGTGCCAGCAGCTCCCGGGCCTCTAGATCCTACAATGAGCAGTTCTTC. It specifies CASSSRASRSYNEQFF.